This is a list of T cell receptor beta chains from one sample in a study of lymphopenia after photon versus proton radiotherapy. The protocol was immunoSEQ multiplex PCR, while the TCRdb copy is restricted to in-frame clones and leaves out a portion. The sample holds about 40,000 clones, more than 70% seen once. This specimen was peripheral blood, taken from a patient treated with proton-based radiotherapy. The receptors were sampled from a woman aged 70-85 years with pancreatic cancer. Some clones in this sample may be carry-over from other donors' samples. CDR3s include the opening cysteine and the closing phenylalanine or tryptophan. Each record gives: V gene, CDR3 protein.

v_call: TRBV30; cdr3_aa: CAWSPYDGEQFF
v_call: TRBV5-1; cdr3_aa: CASSLTSGLGDTQYF
v_call: TRBV7-6; cdr3_aa: CASSFDLGHEQYF
v_call: TRBV18; cdr3_aa: CASSPRGQGEFF
v_call: TRBV7-9; cdr3_aa: CASSGVDNQPQHF
v_call: TRBV6-1; cdr3_aa: CASSEEGRNYGYTF
v_call: TRBV4-2; cdr3_aa: CASAGRTGYNEQFF
v_call: TRBV5-4; cdr3_aa: CASSLEWDRNTEAFF
v_call: TRBV6-5; cdr3_aa: CASSYDRDEQFF
v_call: TRBV19; cdr3_aa: CASLGQMNTEAFF
v_call: TRBV19; cdr3_aa: CASRIDRGREKLFF
v_call: TRBV21-1; cdr3_aa: CASSKEGDETGELFF
v_call: TRBV6-5; cdr3_aa: CASRNLAGVGNEQFF
v_call: TRBV7-8; cdr3_aa: CASSYRTRGFGEQYF
v_call: TRBV28; cdr3_aa: CASTLQGPRDEQYF
v_call: TRBV5-1; cdr3_aa: CASRDGTVHTGELFF
v_call: TRBV19; cdr3_aa: CASSLSQDTQYF
v_call: TRBV18; cdr3_aa: CASSPPGQGATNEKLFF
v_call: TRBV27; cdr3_aa: CASRGTGDTEAFF
v_call: TRBV7-2; cdr3_aa: CASSLAAGNTEAFF
v_call: TRBV7-2; cdr3_aa: CASSLGASSGNTIYF
v_call: TRBV10-3; cdr3_aa: CAISESLAGAQHPETQYF
v_call: TRBV2; cdr3_aa: CASRIRGQGAEAFF
v_call: TRBV29-1; cdr3_aa: CSVSGTGYGEQFF
v_call: TRBV5-8; cdr3_aa: CASSRGQVAGELFF
v_call: TRBV18; cdr3_aa: CASSRDRGDTEAFF
v_call: TRBV29-1; cdr3_aa: CSVELSPGRYTDTQYF
v_call: TRBV6-8; cdr3_aa: CASSAALRRRQYF
v_call: TRBV19; cdr3_aa: CASSISTPGQGISPLHF
v_call: TRBV29-1; cdr3_aa: CSVEKSQRETQYF
v_call: TRBV23-1; cdr3_aa: CASSQSGTVEETQYF
v_call: TRBV6-6; cdr3_aa: CASSYGRDTPQHF
v_call: TRBV19; cdr3_aa: CATTPGGLYEQYF